These 21 T cell receptor beta chains were all obtained from the same sample, sequenced in a study of PD-1 blockade in classical Hodgkin lymphoma. Generated by immunoSEQ multiplex PCR, the TCRdb table keeps only in-frame clones and is missing some. The data hold some 30,000 clones, with roughly 80% observed a single time. Time point here: cycle 4 day 1 (C4D1), after less than seven weeks of nivolumab. Relapse was seen in all patients after autologous stem cell transplantation, and brentuximab vedotin exposure was variable. The source material was peripheral blood mononuclear cells (PBMCs), sampled before the fourth cycle of nivolumab. These receptors came from a human donor with classical Hodgkin lymphoma.

The gene calls are TRBV16 and TRBJ1-1; TRBD1 matches 7 bases. This CDR3 has 13 amino acids. Germline trimming cut 6 bases from V and 3 bases from J; bases unmatched to any gene: 4. Germline CDR1 and CDR2: KGHSY and FQNENV. CDR3 DNA: TGTGCCAGCAGACAGGGGCAGGACACTGAAGCTTTCTTT. Residues: CASRQGQDTEAFF.

This sequence joins TRBV14 and TRBJ2-2, with unresolved D. Germline V lookup: CDR1 SGHDN, CDR2 FVKESK. The CDR3 extends over 16 amino acids. V lost 1 base, J lost 7 bases, and 16 bases lay in between. Written as DNA, the CDR3 is TGTGCCAGCAGCCAAGTAAAAATCGACATAGGCGGGGAGCTGTTTTTT. Amino acid sequence: CASSQVKIDIGGELFF.

V gene TRBV5-6 combines with J gene TRBJ1-1; 7 bases map to TRBD1. The CDR3 loop spans 13 amino acids. In germline, CDR1 is SGHDT, CDR2 YYEEEE. Trimming cost V 4 bases and J 3 bases; bases outside gene matches: 3. Here the CDR3 DNA reads TGTGCCAGCAGCCAAACAGGGGACACTGAAGCTTTCTTT. Its protein is CASSQTGDTEAFF.

The rearrangement joins TRBV7-3 to TRBJ2-2; 8 bases fit TRBD2. Germline lookup yields CDR1 SGHTA and CDR2 FQGTGA. Trimming cost V 5 bases and J 4 bases; bases outside gene matches: 9. CDR3 length: 16 residues. CDR3 protein: CASSLTSGKGTGELFF. In nucleotides, the CDR3 is TGTGCCAGCAGCCTCACTAGCGGAAAAGGCACCGGGGAGCTGTTTTTT.

The chain is built from TRBV7-2 and TRBJ1-1, with D possibly TRBD1 on 6 matching bases. The CDR3 is 14 residues long. Germline CDR1 is SGHTA and CDR2 is FQGNSA. The V and J ends lost 3 bases and 0 bases respectively, with 8 bases between them. In DNA form, the CDR3 reads TGTGCCAGCAGCTTGGACAGAATGAACACTGAAGCTTTCTTT. Translation gives CASSLDRMNTEAFF. Full variable domain (remainder filled in from reference TRBV7-2 and TRBJ1-1): GAGVSQSPSNKVTEKGKDVELRCDPISGHTALYWYRQSLGQGLEFLIYFQGNSAPDKSGLPSDRFSAERTGGSVSTLTIQRTQQEDSAVYLCASSLDRMNTEAFFGQGTRLTVV.

The chain combines TRBV27 with TRBJ2-5; the match to TRBD1 covers 9 bases. V was clipped by 6 bases and J by 5 bases; unmatched bases: 16. This CDR3 comprises 17 residues. Germline CDR1 and CDR2: MNHEY and SMNVEV (reference sequence). This CDR3 is CASRPTGGLCSAETQYF. In DNA, the CDR3 is TGTGCCAGCAGACCAACAGGGGGCTTATGTTCGGCGGAGACCCAGTACTTC.

The chain has TRBV19 and TRBJ2-2, with a possible D match to TRBD2 (7 bases). CDR3 length: 15 amino acids. Per germline, CDR1 LNHDA and CDR2 SQIVND (reference sequence). V lost 10 bases and J lost 4, with 19 bases in between. The CDR3 DNA reads as TGTGCCACTGATTGGGGGGGCGCGTCCACCGGGGAGCTGTTTTTT. It is translated as CATDWGGASTGELFF. The complete variable domain, with remaining parts taken from reference TRBV19 and TRBJ2-2, reads DGGITQSPKYLFRKEGQNVTLSCEQNLNHDAMYWYRQDPGQGLRLIYYSQIVNDFQKGDIAEGYSVSREKKESFPLTVTSAQKNPTAFYLCATDWGGASTGELFFGEGSRLTVL.

In DNA, the CDR3 is TGTGCCATCAGTGAAGCTTTCCAAGAGACCCAGTACTTC. As protein: CAISEAFQETQYF. This chain joins TRBV10-3 and TRBJ2-5, with D unresolved. The V and J ends lost 3 bases and 1 base respectively, with 6 bases between them. Per the germline V gene, CDR1 is ENHRY and CDR2 is SYGVKD. The CDR3 runs 13 residues.

This clone was recorded only once. The genes are TRBV6-1 and TRBJ1-1, with 8 positions matching TRBD1. Germline CDR1 and CDR2: MNHNS and SASEGT. The CDR3 length is 14 residues. The V gene end was trimmed by 4 bases and the J gene end by 5 bases; junction bases not matched to a gene: 6. The CDR3 sequence is CASSGGQEGTEAFF. The DNA of the CDR3 is TGTGCCAGCAGTGGGGGACAGGAAGGGACTGAAGCTTTCTTT.

The J gene is TRBJ2-7, the V gene TRBV9; 11 positions agree with TRBD2. The CDR3 has 15 amino acids. Germline-derived CDR1 and CDR2 are SGDLS and YYNGEE. Germline trimming cut 3 bases from V and 2 bases from J; bases unmatched to any gene: 4. CDR3 in DNA: TGTGCCAGCAGCGGTAGCGGGGGGGGGACCTACGAGCAGTACTTC. Translation: CASSGSGGGTYEQYF.

The chain has TRBV6-1 and TRBJ2-7, with TRBD2 matching 8 bases. Germline V gene lookup returns CDR1 MNHNS and CDR2 SASEGT. The CDR3 runs 14 residues. Trimming took 7 bases from V and 0 from J; bases not matched to a gene: 5. For the CDR3, the DNA is TGTGCCAGCAATGGCGGGGGGCACTCCTACGAGCAGTACTTC. Amino acid sequence: CASNGGGHSYEQYF.

V and J are TRBV30 and TRBJ2-1; D remains ambiguous. Germline CDR1 is GTSNPN and CDR2 is SVGIG (reference sequence). This CDR3 comprises 13 residues. V was cut by 7 bases and J by 0 bases, with 10 bases left in between. CDR3 region: CAFDPDSYNEQFF. As DNA, the CDR3 is TGTGCCTTTGACCCTGACTCCTACAATGAGCAGTTCTTC.

This rearrangement joins TRBV13 to TRBJ2-2, with TRBD2 matching 11 bases. Germline trimming cut 5 bases from V and 2 bases from J; bases unmatched to any gene: 16. Germline V gives CDR1 PRHDT, CDR2 FYEKMQ (reference sequence). This CDR3 comprises 20 residues. Here the CDR3 reads CASSPLLAGGPDLNTGELFF. For the CDR3, the DNA is TGTGCCAGCAGCCCGCTCCTAGCGGGGGGACCCGACCTAAACACCGGGGAGCTGTTTTTT. The full variable domain, completed using reference TRBV13 and TRBJ2-2, is AAGVIQSPRHLIKEKRETATLKCYPIPRHDTVYWYQQGPGQDPQFLISFYEKMQSDKGSIPDRFSAQQFSDYHSELNMSSLELGDSALYFCASSPLLAGGPDLNTGELFFGEGSRLTVL.

Turning to this clone: Other DNA sequences in the same sample also yield this CDR3. The CDR3 DNA is TGTGCCAGCAGTTACGAGCAGTACTTC. Its protein is CASSYEQYF. V and J are TRBV6-1 and TRBJ2-7; D call uncertain. The CDR3 loop spans 9 amino acids. CDR1 MNHNS and CDR2 SASEGT come from the germline V gene. V lost 5 bases and J 4 bases, leaving 0 bases between the germline ends.

The chain recombines TRBV18 with TRBJ1-1, with 8 bases identical to TRBD1. The ends lost 3 bases at V and 4 bases at J; junction bases unmatched: 7. Germline V gene data show CDR1 as KGHSH and CDR2 as LQKENI. The CDR3 is 15 residues long. CDR3 coding DNA: TGTGCCAGCTCACCCGGGCAAGACAGGGGCACTGAAGCTTTCTTT. Translating it yields CASSPGQDRGTEAFF.

V gene TRBV27 combines with J gene TRBJ1-6, with D possibly TRBD1 on 5 matching bases. Trimming stripped 6 bases from V and 4 bases from J, with 16 bases between. Germline assignment: CDR1 MNHEY and CDR2 SMNVEV (reference sequence). This CDR3 has 16 residues. CDR3 protein: CASSHRGVGYNSPLHF. The CDR3 region has the DNA TGTGCCAGCAGCCACCGGGGGGTTGGGTATAATTCACCCCTCCACTTT.

The chain recombines TRBV6-5 with TRBJ1-2; the match to TRBD1 covers 7 bases. The V segment lost 2 bases and the J segment 6 bases; nucleotides outside the gene matches: 9. CDR3 length equals 15 residues. In germline, CDR1 is MNHEY, CDR2 SVGAGI. CDR3 DNA sequence: TGTGCCAGCAGTTACCAGGGGGGACAGAAGGATGGCTACACCTTC. Residues: CASSYQGGQKDGYTF.

This sequence joins TRBV27 and TRBJ2-1; D is perhaps TRBD1 (5 bases). Deletions cut 4 bases from V and 8 bases from J, with 24 bases between. CDR3 size: 17 residues. Germline lookup yields CDR1 MNHEY and CDR2 SMNVEV (reference sequence). The CDR3 coding sequence is TGTGCCAGCAGTTCAGCCTTCGGCGGCCTAACAGGAGATGAGCAGTTCTTC. It specifies CASSSAFGGLTGDEQFF.

The rearrangement joins TRBV2 to TRBJ2-4; D perhaps matches TRBD2 (6 bases). Looked up from germline, CDR1 is SNHLY and CDR2 is FYNNEI. The CDR3 consists of 16 residues. V was clipped by 6 bases and J by 1 base, with 16 bases between them. The CDR3 spells CASRAQARGAKNIQYF. The CDR3 DNA sequence: TGTGCCAGCAGGGCCCAGGCCCGGGGGGCCAAAAACATTCAGTACTTC.

The chain carries TRBV12-2 and TRBJ2-5. TRBV12-2 is annotated as a pseudogene. This CDR3 comprises 11 residues. CDR3 bases: TGTGCAAGTCCTCATAAAGAGACCCAGTACTTC. Residues: CASPHKETQYF.

CDR3 region: CASRTTGIGNTIYF. In DNA, the CDR3 is TGTGCCAGCAGGACGACAGGGATAGGAAACACCATATATTTT. The rearrangement links TRBV6-5 to TRBJ1-3; 7 nucleotides align to TRBD1. This CDR3 comprises 14 residues. Trimming took 6 bases from V and 4 from J; bases not matched to a gene: 6. From germline, CDR1 is MNHEY and CDR2 SVGAGI.